The clone carrying this T cell receptor (beta chain) has just a few counts. The sample originates from a study of blood T cells in healthy people across ages. V dropped 5 bases and J dropped 8; count of bases not matched to a gene: 8. Germline V gene data show CDR1 as LNHDA and CDR2 as SQIVND (reference sequence). The CDR3 spans 13 residues. A second PCR of 7 to 11 cycles used a sample-barcoded 5' primer and a J-beta primer mix. TCRdb redid the calling of the 5' RACE reads with MiXCR, one entry per CDR3 protein. The table records 550,000 to 600,000 distinct CDR3 sequences, 27% of them present only once.

The V gene is TRBV19, the J gene TRBJ1-2, with TRBD1 identical over 7 bases. This clonotype originated in a woman in her seventies in good health. Sequenced material: blood. In nucleotides, the CDR3 is TGTGCCAGTAGTGAAGGGCGGACAGGAGGCTACACCTTC. It specifies CASSEGRTGGYTF.